The sequence of this T cell receptor (beta chain) was determined in a study of blood T cell repertoires in COVID-19. Study-wide context: The study drew acute and convalescent COVID-19 samples from the United States, Italy and Spain. From T cells, B-cell-depleted T cells, or PBMCs came the material, which was cDNA or gDNA.

In the source study's methods: Reference gene primer amplification yielded estimated nucleated cell counts. Sequencing was performed with immunoSEQ multiplex PCR; in TCRdb, only in-frame clones are kept and a portion is missing. That table supplies the V and J calls and clone size; D and trimming were determined from the DNA. The sample has around 70,000 clones, 70% to 85% seen once. V was clipped by 1 base and J by 8 bases, with 8 bases between them. The CDR3 is 12 amino acids. Sequenced material: peripheral blood. The sequence derives from a woman in her fifties or sixties with acute or convalescent COVID-19. The chain couples TRBV12-3 or TRBV12-4 to TRBJ1-2; unclear D gene. The CDR3 sequence is CASSLGSTGYTF. The DNA for the CDR3 is TGTGCCAGCAGTTTAGGGTCTACGGGCTACACCTTC.